The source of this T cell receptor (beta chain) is a study of cytomegalovirus exposure and HLA in healthy donors. Details on this clone: Antigen: not known.

Clones were read by immunoSEQ multiplex PCR, and TCRdb kept only the in-frame ones, dropping some. The data contain approximately 130,000 clones, roughly 90% of them singletons. Study results and caveats: Confirmation was obtained in vitro that a few CMV-associated chains are specific for CMV antigens.

V was cut by 3 bases and J by 0 bases, with 9 bases left in between. Germline V lookup: CDR1 SGHRS, CDR2 YFSETQ. This CDR3 comprises 14 residues. The sequence was obtained from a woman aged 18-29 years in good health and CMV-seronegative. The chain recombines TRBV5-1 with TRBJ1-1, with D hard to call. Material for sequencing was PBMCs. The CDR3 sequence: CASSSQSMNTEAFF. The CDR3 nucleotides are TGCGCCAGCAGCTCCCAGTCGATGAACACTGAAGCTTTCTTT.